The 16 T cell receptor beta chains below were found in one sample sequenced in a study of T cell responses to AZD1222 COVID-19 vaccine. Repertoires were generated with immunoSEQ multiplex PCR, while TCRdb's copy carries only in-frame clones and drops some. Of some 99,000 clones listed, 88% are singletons. The starting material was peripheral blood, obtained 28 days after the second AZD1222 dose. Receptors originate from an adult who received the AZD1222 COVID-19 vaccine.

Only a few counts were recorded for this clone. This chain uses TRBV6-4 with TRBJ2-3; TRBD2 matches at 14 bases. The trim removed 3 bases at V and 5 bases at J, leaving 4 bases unmatched. CDR3 length equals 16 residues. Germline assignment: CDR1 MRHNA and CDR2 SNTAGT. The CDR3 loop is CASSEGLAGGGDTQYF. As DNA, the CDR3 is TGTGCCAGCAGTGAAGGACTAGCGGGAGGTGGAGATACGCAGTATTTT.

The gene calls are TRBV5-1 and TRBJ2-7, with 13 bases fitting TRBD2. The CDR3 is 15 residues long. V lost 3 bases, J lost 3 bases, and 3 bases stayed unmatched. CDR1 SGHRS and CDR2 YFSETQ come from the germline V gene. The DNA for the CDR3 is TGCGCCAGCAGCTCCGGACTAGCGGGAGACTACGAGCAGTACTTC. It specifies CASSSGLAGDYEQYF.

The V and J genes are TRBV20-1 and TRBJ1-4; D ambiguous. Trimming took 1 base from V and 7 from J, leaving 4 bases between them. This CDR3 contains 11 residues. The germline CDR1 and CDR2 sequences are DFQATT and SNEGSKA (reference sequence). The CDR3 here is CSARGTEKLFF. DNA for the CDR3: TGCAGTGCTAGAGGAACTGAAAAACTGTTTTTT.

The chain recombines TRBV19 with TRBJ1-1; D gene unclear. This CDR3 comprises 13 residues. CDR1 and CDR2 from the germline V gene are LNHDA and SQIVND (reference sequence). V was clipped by 6 bases and J by 2 bases, with 10 bases between them. CDR3 sequence: CASRTPGNTEAFF. The CDR3 bases are TGTGCCAGTAGGACTCCGGGAAACACTGAAGCTTTCTTT. Full variable domain (remainder filled in from reference TRBV19 and TRBJ1-1): DGGITQSPKYLFRKEGQNVTLSCEQNLNHDAMYWYRQDPGQGLRLIYYSQIVNDFQKGDIAEGYSVSREKKESFPLTVTSAQKNPTAFYLCASRTPGNTEAFFGQGTRLTVV.

The gene calls are TRBV5-1 and TRBJ1-5, with 12 bases that match TRBD1. Germline loops: CDR1 SGHRS, CDR2 YFSETQ. There are 18 residues in the CDR3. Trimming cost V 4 bases and J 0 bases; bases outside gene matches: 8. The CDR3 loop is CASSPGTGGLTSNQPQHF. CDR3 nucleotides: TGCGCCAGCAGCCCGGGGACAGGGGGCTTGACTAGCAATCAGCCCCAGCATTTT.

This chain connects TRBV6-5 to TRBJ1-5, with unresolved D. Between the trimmed V and J ends, which lost 10 bases and 2 bases, there was a span of 12 bases. In germline, CDR1 is MNHEY, CDR2 SVGAGI. This CDR3 is built from 13 residues. As DNA, the CDR3 is TGTGCCACGGCGTTGGAGGGCAATCAGCCCCAGCATTTT. Translated, it gives CATALEGNQPQHF.

The V call is TRBV10-3, the J call TRBJ2-1, with TRBD2 matching over 8 bases. Germline lookup yields CDR1 ENHRY and CDR2 SYGVKD. The junction had 8 bases not matched to a gene; V was cut back by 7 bases and J by 0 bases. The CDR3 runs to 16 residues. CDR3 sequence (DNA): TGTGCCATCAAGTCCCGGGAGGGCCTCTCCTACAATGAGCAGTTCTTC. Protein: CAIKSREGLSYNEQFF.

V and J are TRBV30 and TRBJ1-4, with unresolved D. V lost 3 bases and J lost 0, with 11 bases in between. Looked up from germline, CDR1 is GTSNPN and CDR2 is SVGIG (reference sequence). The CDR3 sequence is 15 residues long. The CDR3 region is CAWRSPSATNEKLFF. The CDR3 nucleotides are TGTGCCTGGAGGTCCCCCAGCGCAACTAATGAAAAACTGTTTTTT.

This clone was observed a handful of times. This chain uses TRBV7-2 with TRBJ1-2, with D possibly matching TRBD1 (6 bases). CDR3 length: 13 amino acids. Trimming left V 1 base short and J 7 bases short, with 10 bases between. CDR1 SGHTA and CDR2 FQGNSA come from the germline V gene. In DNA form, the CDR3 reads TGTGCCAGCAGCTTAGAAGGGGGTCGTGGCTACACCTTC. It codes for CASSLEGGRGYTF.

The V and J genes are TRBV14 and TRBJ1-1; the match to TRBD1 covers 7 bases. V gave up 4 bases and J gave up 4 bases; unmatched junction bases: 6. From germline, CDR1 is SGHDN and CDR2 FVKESK. This CDR3 has 14 amino acids. CDR3 in amino acids: CASSLTWDSTEAFF. CDR3 in DNA: TGTGCCAGCAGCCTCACCTGGGACAGCACTGAAGCTTTCTTT.

The gene calls are TRBV9 and TRBJ1-1; no clear D gene. The germline V gene encodes CDR1 SGDLS and CDR2 YYNGEE. V shed 0 bases and J shed 1 base, with 10 bases lying between them. The CDR3 spans 15 residues. In DNA form, the CDR3 reads TGTGCCAGCAGCGTAGGTCCAGTCCAGAACACTGAAGCTTTCTTT. Translating gives CASSVGPVQNTEAFF.

The V call is TRBV30, the J call TRBJ2-2; D perhaps matches TRBD2 (6 bases). The CDR3 is 15 residues long. The V end lost 3 bases, the J end lost 4 bases, and 15 bases lay between the germline ends. From germline, CDR1 is GTSNPN and CDR2 SVGIG (reference sequence). CDR3 bases: TGTGCCTGGAGCTTGGCACTAGCCTCCACCGGGGAGCTGTTTTTT. Residues: CAWSLALASTGELFF.

This clone showed up just once. V usage is TRBV19 and J usage is TRBJ2-1; 8 nucleotides line up with TRBD1. CDR1 LNHDA and CDR2 SQIVND come from the germline V gene (reference sequence). J was trimmed by 0 bases and V by 3 bases; bases with no gene match: 7. CDR3 length: 17 residues. The chain's CDR3 is CASSIRGQGYSYNEQFF. For the CDR3, the DNA is TGTGCCAGTAGTATCCGAGGACAGGGTTACTCCTACAATGAGCAGTTCTTC.

The chain is built from TRBV6-5 and TRBJ2-7; D call uncertain. V was cut by 4 bases and J by 0 bases, with 13 bases left in between. From germline, CDR1 is MNHEY and CDR2 SVGAGI. The CDR3 spans 15 residues. This CDR3 is CASSFRGFSSYEQYF. CDR3 DNA sequence: TGTGCCAGCAGTTTTCGTGGGTTCAGCTCCTACGAGCAGTACTTC.

V is TRBV6-5 and J is TRBJ2-1; the D is unclear. The length of the CDR3 is 13 residues. V lost 6 bases and J lost 3, with 9 bases in between. Germline V lookup: CDR1 MNHEY, CDR2 SVGAGI. The CDR3 reads CASSLLHYNEQFF. The CDR3 DNA follows: TGTGCCAGCAGCCTACTCCACTACAATGAGCAGTTCTTC.

The chain combines TRBV2 with TRBJ2-5, with D uncertain. CDR3 size: 13 residues. Trimming took off 7 bases at V and 3 bases at J, with 12 bases between the two ends. Germline V gene data show CDR1 as SNHLY and CDR2 as FYNNEI. DNA for the CDR3: TGTGCCAGCACCCAAGACTGGAAAGAGACCCAGTACTTC. Its protein product is CASTQDWKETQYF.